This T cell receptor beta chain was identified in a study of T-cell memory formation after mild COVID-19. As for the study in general: TCR clusters were mostly confined to one donor each.

Via MiXCR, TCRdb re-called the 5' RACE reads, giving one row per CDR3 protein. The data show hundreds of thousands of distinct CDR3 sequences, around 27% seen once. This clonotype was seen more than once but under ten times. What it binds is not known. Study-wide points: The appearance of some responding clones in pre-infection memory suggested that cross-reactive memory joined.

The sequence was collected from an adult woman who had mild COVID-19 (a few samples of this study predate the infection). Cell type and time point are not known. Sequenced sample: PBMCs or a T cell subset sorted from them (not recorded which).

The CDR3 DNA reads TGTGCCAGCAGCTTAGAGCCAGCTAACTATGGCTACACCTTC. Translated: CASSLEPANYGYTF. J is TRBJ1-2 and V is TRBV7-2, with unresolved D. V lost 1 base and J 0 bases, leaving 6 bases between the germline ends. Germline V gene data show CDR1 as SGHTA and CDR2 as FQGNSA. This CDR3 has 14 amino acids.